The sequence of this TCR beta chain was determined in a study of T cell changes during pregnancy in multiple sclerosis. TCRdb's copy holds only in-frame clones and misses some; the assay was immunoSEQ multiplex PCR. The sample lists about 81,000 clones; around 93% were seen once. V lost 5 bases and J 4 bases, leaving 12 bases between the germline ends. Germline V gene sequence: CDR1 KGHSH, CDR2 LQKENI. The CDR3 totals 14 residues. This rearrangement joins TRBV18 to TRBJ1-5; D is unresolved. The sequence was obtained from a female donor in good health, enrolled as a control in a pregnancy study. Material: peripheral blood, obtained in the third trimester of pregnancy. CDR3 loop: CASSVRGTNQPQHF. In nucleotides, the CDR3 is TGTGCCAGCTCAGTCCGGGGAACAAATCAGCCCCAGCATTTT.